This T cell receptor (beta chain) is from a study of shared clonotypes between healthy human individuals. Assay: immunoSEQ multiplex PCR; the TCRdb copy retains only in-frame clones and omits some. The sample has some 2,500,000 clones, less than 95% seen once; the top ten hold approximately 0.4%. Germline assignment: CDR1 SGHAT and CDR2 FQNNGV. V lost 2 bases, J lost 2 bases, and 13 bases lay in between. This CDR3 has 15 residues. The source of this sequence is a man between 18 and 29 years old in good health. Some clones in this sample may be carry-over from other donors' samples. The rearrangement uses TRBV11-2 and TRBJ2-7; a possible D gene is TRBD1 (7 bases). Sequencing was performed on naive CD4+ T cells from PBMCs. Subset given: CD45RA+ positively selected. The CDR3 region is CASSLRGTVAYEQYF. The CDR3 nucleotides read TGTGCCAGCAGCTTACGGGGGACAGTGGCCTACGAGCAGTACTTC.